A selection of T cell receptor beta chains follows, all from one sample in a study of T cells in Graves' hyperthyroidism and ophthalmopathy. In TCRdb, the multiplex PCR reads were re-called with MiXCR into one record per CDR3 protein. The data show 750,000 to 950,000 distinct CDR3 sequences, around 38% seen once. The sample comprised blood. The receptors were sampled from a man aged 18 to 29 with Graves' hyperthyroidism. The CDR3 runs from the conserved cysteine through the conserved F or W. The D gene is left open where the match is weak. For some rows the clone size is stated as once, few or many, or as a class when expanded; others skip it.

TRBV12-3/TRBV12-4	TRBJ2-7	NA	TRBD1	CASSLGDRVEGQYF	TGTGCCAGCAGTTTAGGAGACAGGGTTGAGGGGCAGTACTTC
TRBV19	TRBJ2-7	NA	TRBD1	CASSTRGRGDEQYF	TGTGCCAGTAGCACGAGGGGGCGCGGCGACGAGCAGTACTTC
TRBV15	TRBJ1-2	many	NA	CATSRDPGLGYGYTF	TGTGCCACCAGCAGAGATCCAGGTTTGGGCTATGGCTACACCTTC
TRBV29-1	TRBJ2-7	NA	TRBD1	CSVETGQGAHEQYF	TGCAGCGTTGAAACCGGACAGGGGGCTCACGAGCAGTACTTC
TRBV7-2	TRBJ1-1	once	TRBD1	CASSQQGAANTEAFF	TGTGCCAGCAGCCAGCAGGGGGCTGCGAACACTGAAGCTTTCTTT
TRBV7-9	TRBJ1-5	NA	NA	CASSFSGGAGGQPQHF	TGTGCCAGCAGCTTTTCCGGGGGCGCCGGGGGTCAGCCCCAGCATTTT
TRBV2	TRBJ2-6	NA	TRBD1	CASSWAQGYGANVLTF	TGTGCCAGCAGTTGGGCACAGGGGTATGGGGCCAACGTCCTGACTTTC
TRBV12-3/TRBV12-4	TRBJ1-3	NA	NA	CASSGIVRDTIYF	TGTGCCAGCAGCGGAATAGTAAGGGACACCATATATTTT
TRBV4-1	TRBJ1-6	few	NA	CASSQTLHGPLHF	TGCGCCAGCAGCCAAACCCTCCACGGACCCCTCCACTTT
TRBV10-3	TRBJ2-5	few	TRBD2	CASSGTGGGEETQYF	TGTGCCAGCAGTGGGACCGGGGGGGGAGAAGAGACCCAGTACTTC
TRBV6-6	TRBJ1-3	NA	NA	CASRSRRGYSGNTIYF	TGTGCCAGCAGGTCCCGCAGGGGATACTCTGGAAACACCATATATTTT
TRBV14	TRBJ1-6	many	NA	CASSQDPGDNSPLHF	TGTGCCAGCAGCCAAGATCCCGGGGATAATTCACCCCTCCACTTT
TRBV10-3	TRBJ1-1	many	NA	CATSPARSEDAEAFF	TGTGCCACCAGCCCCGCAAGGAGTGAGGACGCTGAAGCTTTCTTT
TRBV29-1	TRBJ1-5	NA	NA	CSASAFNQPQHF	TGCAGCGCCTCTGCGTTTAATCAGCCCCAGCATTTT
TRBV12-3/TRBV12-4	TRBJ1-1	few	NA	CASRRTTAGGTEAFF	TGTGCCAGCAGGCGGACGACAGCGGGAGGCACTGAAGCTTTCTTT